This T cell receptor (beta chain) emerged from a study of blood T cell repertoires in COVID-19. TCRdb keeps only in-frame clones here, not all; method: immunoSEQ multiplex PCR. The sample contains nearly 200,000 clones, roughly 86% of which appear only once. The CDR3 contains 13 residues. V gave up 3 bases and J gave up 8 bases, with 13 bases separating them. Germline V CDR1 and CDR2: MDHEN, SYDVKM. The specimen was peripheral blood. V gene TRBV28 combines with J gene TRBJ1-1; D gene unclear. This clonotype originated in a woman in her 70s with active or convalescent COVID-19. The DNA of the CDR3 is TGTGCCAGCAGTTTTTTACAGAATGGGGAAGCTTTCTTT. This sequence encodes CASSFLQNGEAFF.